A selection of T cell receptor beta chains follows, all from one sample in a study of blood T cell repertoires in COVID-19. Assay: immunoSEQ multiplex PCR; the TCRdb copy retains only in-frame clones and omits some. The sample consists of some 100,000 clones, less than 90% of them appearing once. The specimen was peripheral blood. The origin of the receptors is a man under 40 in a cohort sampled during active COVID-19. CDR3s include the opening cysteine and the closing phenylalanine or tryptophan. Each record gives: clone size, V gene, J gene, D gene, CDR3 protein, CDR3 DNA. A D gene is named only where the DNA matches it firmly. Clone size is not always given. Where it is, it says once, few, many or a class for expanded clones.

>.|TRBV5-1|TRBJ2-5|TRBD2
CASSSLSGGAVYRETQYF
TGCGCCAGCAGCTCCCTTAGCGGGGGGGCCGTATATAGAGAGACCCAGTACTTC
>.|TRBV5-4|TRBJ2-1|.
CASSLEPPQVGQFF
TGTGCCAGCAGCTTGGAACCTCCCCAGGTTGGGCAGTTCTTC
>few|TRBV30|TRBJ2-7|.
CAWSEGGNYEQYF
TGTGCCTGGAGCGAGGGGGGGAACTACGAGCAGTACTTC
>.|TRBV6-2/TRBV6-3|TRBJ2-7|.
CASTPLYRSYEQYF
TGTGCCAGCACCCCACTCTACCGGTCTTACGAGCAGTACTTC
>.|TRBV12-3/TRBV12-4|TRBJ2-7|.
CASRGRSYEQYF
TGTGCCAGCAGGGGGCGCTCTTACGAGCAGTACTTC
>.|TRBV7-9|TRBJ2-2|TRBD1
CASSPGTVSNTGELFF
TGTGCCAGCAGCCCGGGGACAGTTTCGAACACCGGGGAGCTGTTTTTT
>.|TRBV5-5|TRBJ1-3|.
CASSYRDISGNTIYF
TGTGCCAGCAGCTACCGGGACATAAGTGGAAACACCATATATTTT
>once|TRBV7-2|TRBJ1-2|.
CASSPVGRPYYGYTF
TGTGCCAGCAGCCCCGTGGGGAGACCCTACTATGGCTACACCTTC
>.|TRBV30|TRBJ2-5|.
CAWSGGLQETQYF
TGTGCCTGGTCAGGGGGGCTCCAAGAGACCCAGTACTTC
>.|TRBV10-3|TRBJ2-7|TRBD1
CAISEGQGYEQYF
TGTGCCATCAGTGAGGGACAGGGGTACGAGCAGTACTTC
>.|TRBV6-2/TRBV6-3|TRBJ2-5|.
CASSFKETQYF
TGTGCCAGCAGTTTCAAAGAGACCCAGTACTTC
>.|TRBV5-8|TRBJ1-1|TRBD1
CASSLVGPTGNVPEAFF
TGTGCCAGCAGCTTGGTGGGGCCGACAGGGAATGTCCCTGAAGCTTTCTTT
>.|TRBV7-9|TRBJ2-1|TRBD1
CASSLGTGLGYNEQFF
TGTGCCAGCAGCTTAGGGACAGGGTTGGGCTACAATGAGCAGTTCTTC
>once|TRBV28|TRBJ2-7|TRBD2
CASSAGTTHYEQYF
TGTGCCAGCAGCGCCGGGACTACTCACTACGAGCAGTACTTC
>.|TRBV12-3/TRBV12-4|TRBJ2-2|.
CASPGVTAGELFF
TGTGCCAGCCCCGGGGTCACAGCCGGGGAGCTGTTTTTT
>.|TRBV5-5|TRBJ2-7|.
CASSLGPGDSYEQYF
TGTGCCAGCAGCTTGGGTCCCGGGGACTCCTACGAGCAGTACTTC
>.|TRBV13|TRBJ2-4|TRBD1
CASSLTDRGRDIQYF
TGTGCCAGCAGCTTAACCGACAGGGGAAGGGACATTCAGTACTTC
>once|TRBV5-3|TRBJ2-3|.
CARSLEASAETSTDTQYF
TGTGCCAGAAGCTTGGAAGCTAGCGCAGAAACTAGCACAGATACGCAGTATTTT
>.|TRBV11-2|TRBJ2-4|.
CASSLGFGAQNIQYF
TGTGCCAGCAGCTTAGGTTTTGGGGCCCAAAACATTCAGTACTTC
>.|TRBV7-9|TRBJ1-2|.
CASSLGDTSNYGYTF
TGTGCCAGCAGCTTGGGGGACACTTCTAACTATGGCTACACCTTC
>once|TRBV5-1|TRBJ2-5|TRBD1
CASRQGQLMQETQYF
TGCGCCAGCAGACAGGGACAGTTGATGCAAGAGACCCAGTACTTC
>.|TRBV5-6|TRBJ2-4|TRBD1
CASSPEGAPAKNIQYF
TGTGCCAGCAGCCCAGAGGGGGCACCAGCCAAAAACATTCAGTACTTC
>.|TRBV2|TRBJ2-3|.
CASSRSTDTQYF
TGTGCCAGCAGCAGGTCCACAGATACGCAGTATTTT
>.|TRBV20-1|TRBJ2-5|.
CSASRQGKETQYF
TGCAGTGCTAGTAGGCAGGGCAAAGAGACCCAGTACTTC
>.|TRBV3-1/TRBV3-2|TRBJ1-4|.
CASSLDPRTNEKLFF
TGTGCCAGCAGCTTGGATCCCAGGACTAATGAAAAACTGTTTTTT
>.|TRBV28|TRBJ1-1|.
CASSPQAIGSEAFF
TGTGCCAGCAGTCCCCAGGCTATAGGCTCTGAAGCTTTCTTT
>.|TRBV6-6|TRBJ2-7|.
CASSPPGTSDYEQYF
TGTGCCAGCAGTCCCCCAGGGACAAGCGACTACGAGCAGTACTTC
>.|TRBV6-4|TRBJ2-3|.
CASSDSYGGPTDTQYF
TGTGCCAGCAGTGACTCCTACGGGGGGCCTACAGATACGCAGTATTTT
>.|TRBV6-5|TRBJ1-2|TRBD1
CASSLGTAPGYGYTF
TGTGCCAGCAGTCTCGGGACAGCACCGGGCTATGGCTACACCTTC
>.|TRBV19|TRBJ2-3|.
CASRRGSSTDTQYF
TGTGCCAGTCGGCGGGGATCTAGCACAGATACGCAGTATTTT
>.|TRBV7-2|TRBJ1-1|.
CASSLALEGAFF
TGTGCCAGCAGCTTAGCGCTGGAGGGGGCTTTCTTT
>.|TRBV3-1/TRBV3-2|TRBJ2-7|TRBD1
CASSRRDRGPYEQYF
TGTGCCAGCAGCCGTAGGGACAGGGGCCCCTACGAGCAGTACTTC
>.|TRBV9|TRBJ1-5|TRBD1
CASSVGTGGNQPQHF
TGTGCCAGCAGCGTCGGGACAGGGGGGAATCAGCCCCAGCATTTT
>.|TRBV12-3/TRBV12-4|TRBJ2-2|.
CASSLQTGELFF
TGTGCCAGCAGTTTGCAGACCGGGGAGCTGTTTTTT
>.|TRBV5-1|TRBJ1-2|.
CASTPDSLGGYTF
TGCGCCAGTACCCCGGACAGCCTCGGTGGCTACACCTTC
>.|TRBV13|TRBJ2-1|TRBD2
CASSQAGGGYNEQFF
TGTGCCAGCAGCCAAGCGGGGGGAGGCTACAATGAGCAGTTCTTC